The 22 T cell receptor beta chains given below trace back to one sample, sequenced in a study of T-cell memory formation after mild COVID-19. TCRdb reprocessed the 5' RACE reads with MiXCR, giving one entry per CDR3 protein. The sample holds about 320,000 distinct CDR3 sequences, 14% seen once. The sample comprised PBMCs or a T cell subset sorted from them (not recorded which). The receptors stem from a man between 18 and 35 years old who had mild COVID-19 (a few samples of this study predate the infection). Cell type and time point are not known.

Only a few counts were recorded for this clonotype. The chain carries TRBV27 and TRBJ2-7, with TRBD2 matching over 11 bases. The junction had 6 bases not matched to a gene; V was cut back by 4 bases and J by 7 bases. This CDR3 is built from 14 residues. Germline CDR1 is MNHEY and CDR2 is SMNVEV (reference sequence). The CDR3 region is CASSSGTSGEEQYF. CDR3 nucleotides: TGTGCCAGCAGTTCCGGGACTAGCGGCGAAGAGCAGTACTTC.

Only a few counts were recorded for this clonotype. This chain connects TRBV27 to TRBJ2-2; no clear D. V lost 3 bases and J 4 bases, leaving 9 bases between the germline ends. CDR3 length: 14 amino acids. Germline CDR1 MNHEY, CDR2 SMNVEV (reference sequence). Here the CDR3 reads CASSFGSATGELFF. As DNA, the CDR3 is TGTGCCAGCAGTTTTGGGTCTGCCACCGGGGAGCTGTTTTTT.

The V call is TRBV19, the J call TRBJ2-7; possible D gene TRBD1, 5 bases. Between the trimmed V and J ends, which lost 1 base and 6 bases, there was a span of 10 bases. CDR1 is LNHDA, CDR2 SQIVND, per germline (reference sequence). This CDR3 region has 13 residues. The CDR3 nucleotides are TGTGCCAGTAGTATAGCGGCAGGGCGCGAGCAGTACGTC. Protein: CASSIAAGREQYV.

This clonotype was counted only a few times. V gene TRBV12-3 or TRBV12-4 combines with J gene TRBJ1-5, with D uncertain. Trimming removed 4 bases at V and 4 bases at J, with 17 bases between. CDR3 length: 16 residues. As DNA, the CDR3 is TGTGCCAGCAGTTCAAGAGTGGCCCCGGGGAATCAGCCCCAGCATTTT. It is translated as CASSSRVAPGNQPQHF.

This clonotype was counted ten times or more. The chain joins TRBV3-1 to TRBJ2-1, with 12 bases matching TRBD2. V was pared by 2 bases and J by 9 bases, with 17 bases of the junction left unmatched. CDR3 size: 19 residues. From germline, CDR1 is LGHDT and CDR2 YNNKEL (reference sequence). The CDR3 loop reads CASSQRSVGSGLAGFEQFF. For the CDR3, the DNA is TGTGCCAGCAGCCAACGAAGCGTCGGGAGCGGACTAGCGGGGTTTGAGCAGTTCTTC.

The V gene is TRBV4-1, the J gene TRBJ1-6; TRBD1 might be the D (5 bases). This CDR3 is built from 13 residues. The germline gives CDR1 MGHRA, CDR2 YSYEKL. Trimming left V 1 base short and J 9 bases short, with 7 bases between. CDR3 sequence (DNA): TGCGCCAGCAGCCAAGTGAGGGGTTCACCCCTCCACTTT. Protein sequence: CASSQVRGSPLHF.

CDR3 sequence: CATQDYQETQYF. Here the CDR3 DNA reads TGTGCCACCCAAGACTACCAAGAGACCCAGTACTTC. The chain links TRBV24-1 to TRBJ2-5; D gene uncertain. V was shortened by 9 bases and J by 0 bases, with 7 bases between the two germline ends. The CDR3 length is 12 residues. Germline V gives CDR1 KGHDR, CDR2 SFDVKD.

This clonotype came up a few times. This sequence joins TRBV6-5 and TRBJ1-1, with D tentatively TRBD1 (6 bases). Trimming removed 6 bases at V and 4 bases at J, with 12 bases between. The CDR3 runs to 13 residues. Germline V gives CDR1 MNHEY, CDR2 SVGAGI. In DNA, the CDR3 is TGTGCCAGCAGCCTGGGGGCGAGCACTGAAGCTTTCTTT. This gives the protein CASSLGASTEAFF.

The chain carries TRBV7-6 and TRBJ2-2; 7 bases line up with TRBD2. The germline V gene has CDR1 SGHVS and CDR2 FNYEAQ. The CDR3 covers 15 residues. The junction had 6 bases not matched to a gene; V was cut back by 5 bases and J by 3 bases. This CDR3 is CASSARGSDTGELFF. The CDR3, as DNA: TGTGCCAGCAGCGCGCGGGGGTCGGACACCGGGGAGCTGTTTTTT.

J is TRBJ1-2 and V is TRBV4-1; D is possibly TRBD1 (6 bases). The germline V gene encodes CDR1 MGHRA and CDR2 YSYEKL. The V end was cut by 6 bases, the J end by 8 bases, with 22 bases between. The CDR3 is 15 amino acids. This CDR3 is CASRPIPLNRDGYTF. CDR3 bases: TGCGCCAGCAGGCCTATTCCCCTTAACAGGGACGGCTACACCTTC.

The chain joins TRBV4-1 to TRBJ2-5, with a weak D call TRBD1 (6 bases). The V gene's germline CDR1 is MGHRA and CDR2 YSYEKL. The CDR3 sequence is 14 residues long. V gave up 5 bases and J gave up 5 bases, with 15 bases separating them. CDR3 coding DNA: TGCGCCAGCAGCGAGCCGGGACAAGGGGAGACCCAGTACTTC. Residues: CASSEPGQGETQYF.

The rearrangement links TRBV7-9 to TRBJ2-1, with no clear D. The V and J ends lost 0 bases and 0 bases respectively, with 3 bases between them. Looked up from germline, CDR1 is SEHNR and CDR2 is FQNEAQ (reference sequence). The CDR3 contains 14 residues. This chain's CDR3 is CASSLATSYNEQFF. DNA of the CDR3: TGTGCCAGCAGCTTAGCCACCTCCTACAATGAGCAGTTCTTC. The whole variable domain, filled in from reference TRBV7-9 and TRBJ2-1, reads DTGVSQNPRHKITKRGQNVTFRCDPISEHNRLYWYRQTLGQGPEFLTYFQNEAQLEKSRLLSDRFSAERPKGSFSTLEIQRTEQGDSAMYLCASSLATSYNEQFFGPGTRLTVL.

This CDR3 reads CASSPVTYGQVHTEAFF. Here the CDR3 DNA reads TGTGCCAGCTCACCGGTGACTTATGGACAGGTTCACACTGAAGCTTTCTTT. The rearrangement uses TRBV18 and TRBJ1-1, with TRBD1 matching over 7 bases. The V segment lost 3 bases and the J segment 3 bases; nucleotides outside the gene matches: 13. This CDR3 comprises 17 residues. From germline, CDR1 is KGHSH and CDR2 LQKENI.

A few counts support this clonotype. The DNA for the CDR3 is TGTGCCAGCTCTCCTATTACAGGGGGCACTGAAGCTTTCTTT. Translated, it gives CASSPITGGTEAFF. This chain connects TRBV18 to TRBJ1-1; TRBD1 matches 8 bases. The CDR3 extends over 14 amino acids. The V and J ends lost 6 bases and 4 bases, in that order; junction bases with no gene match: 7. Per the germline V gene, CDR1 is KGHSH and CDR2 is LQKENI.

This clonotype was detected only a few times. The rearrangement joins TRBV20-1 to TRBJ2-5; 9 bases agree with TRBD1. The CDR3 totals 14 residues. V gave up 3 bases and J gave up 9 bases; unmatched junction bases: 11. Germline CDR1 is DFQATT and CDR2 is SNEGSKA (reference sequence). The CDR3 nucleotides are TGCAGTGCTAGGGCCGGGACAGGGTTTCTGGCCCAGTACTTC. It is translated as CSARAGTGFLAQYF.

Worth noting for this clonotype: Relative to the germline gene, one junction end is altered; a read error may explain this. CDR3 DNA: TGTGCCAGCAGCTTAGGGGCGACAGGACTAACCTACTTT. Translated, it gives CASSLGATGLTYF. This chain links TRBV7-9 with TRBJ1-1; D is possibly TRBD1 (6 bases). The CDR3 runs to 13 residues. The germline gives CDR1 SEHNR, CDR2 FQNEAQ (reference sequence).

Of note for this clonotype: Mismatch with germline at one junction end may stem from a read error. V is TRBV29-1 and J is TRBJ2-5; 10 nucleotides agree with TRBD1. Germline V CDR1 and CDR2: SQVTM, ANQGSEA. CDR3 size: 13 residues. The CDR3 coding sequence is TGCAGCGTTGAAGCCCTAGACAGGGGGCGCAGTAACTTC. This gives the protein CSVEALDRGRSNF.

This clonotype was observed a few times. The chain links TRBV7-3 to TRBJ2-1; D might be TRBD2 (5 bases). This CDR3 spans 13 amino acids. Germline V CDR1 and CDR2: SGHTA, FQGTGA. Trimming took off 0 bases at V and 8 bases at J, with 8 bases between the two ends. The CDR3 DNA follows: TGTGCCAGCAGCTTAACTAGCGTTGATGAGCAGTTCTTC. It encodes CASSLTSVDEQFF.

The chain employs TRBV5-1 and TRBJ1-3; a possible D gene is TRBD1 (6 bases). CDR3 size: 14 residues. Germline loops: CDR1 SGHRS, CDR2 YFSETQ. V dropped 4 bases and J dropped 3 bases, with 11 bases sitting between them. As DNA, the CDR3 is TGCGCCAGCAGCCTGACAGGCTTTGGAAACACCATATATTTT. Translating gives CASSLTGFGNTIYF.

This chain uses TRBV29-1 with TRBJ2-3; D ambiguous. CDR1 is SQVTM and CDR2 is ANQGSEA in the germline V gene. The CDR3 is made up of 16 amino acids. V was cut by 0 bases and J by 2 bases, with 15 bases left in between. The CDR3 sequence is CSVEENIGRLTDTQYF. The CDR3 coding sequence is TGCAGCGTTGAAGAAAATATCGGCAGACTCACAGATACGCAGTATTTT.

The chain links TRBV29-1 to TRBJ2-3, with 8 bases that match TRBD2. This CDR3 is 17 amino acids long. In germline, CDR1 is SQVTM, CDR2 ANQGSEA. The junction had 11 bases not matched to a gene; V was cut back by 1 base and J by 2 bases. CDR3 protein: CSVEGPRRGGITDTQYF. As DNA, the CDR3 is TGCAGCGTTGAAGGGCCACGCCGGGGGGGAATCACAGATACGCAGTATTTT.

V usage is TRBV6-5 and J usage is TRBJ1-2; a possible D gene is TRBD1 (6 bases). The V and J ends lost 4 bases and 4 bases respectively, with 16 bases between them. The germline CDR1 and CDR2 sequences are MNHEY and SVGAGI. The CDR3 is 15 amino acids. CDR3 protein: CASSSIRTDFYGYTF. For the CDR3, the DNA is TGTGCCAGCAGTTCCATCAGGACAGATTTCTATGGCTACACCTTC.